The 30 T cell receptor beta chains below come from one sample, sequenced in a study of T cells after yellow fever vaccination. TCRdb re-called the 5' RACE reads with MiXCR, one entry per CDR3 protein. Here the sample spans nearly 350,000 distinct CDR3 sequences, roughly 7.5% being singletons. Specimen: PBMCs, collected around 45 days after the first yellow fever vaccination. These receptors all stem from a man aged 18 to 30 who received the YFV17D yellow fever vaccine.

The V call is TRBV7-8, the J call TRBJ2-3; D call uncertain. The CDR3 spans 14 residues. Per germline, CDR1 SGHVS and CDR2 FQNEAQ. The V end lost 4 bases, the J end lost 6 bases, and 14 bases lay between the germline ends. As DNA, the CDR3 is TGTGCCAGCAGCTCCCGGGCTAGGGCGGATACGCAGTATTTT. It translates to CASSSRARADTQYF.

In this sample, this clonotype turned up a few times. The chain has TRBV20-1 and TRBJ2-4; TRBD2 might be the D (5 bases). The germline V and J ends were trimmed by 5 bases and 7 bases, with 18 bases remaining between them. The germline V gene has CDR1 DFQATT and CDR2 SNEGSKA (reference sequence). The CDR3 runs to 14 residues. The CDR3 here is CSAGDAVGGNIQYF. CDR3 nucleotides: TGCAGTGCTGGGGATGCGGTGGGCGGGAACATTCAGTACTTC.

The chain has TRBV7-9 and TRBJ1-2, with D hard to call. Germline-derived CDR1 and CDR2 are SEHNR and FQNEAQ (reference sequence). V lost 6 bases and J 8 bases, leaving 25 bases between the germline ends. The CDR3 sequence is 16 residues long. In DNA, the CDR3 is TGTGCCAGCAGTTCATTCCACAGTGGATCCCGTCGCGGCTACACCTTC. It is translated as CASSSFHSGSRRGYTF. The full variable domain, with the rest looked up from reference TRBV7-9 and TRBJ1-2, is DTGVSQNPRHKITKRGQNVTFRCDPISEHNRLYWYRQTLGQGPEFLTYFQNEAQLEKSRLLSDRFSAERPKGSFSTLEIQRTEQGDSAMYLCASSSFHSGSRRGYTFGSGTRLTVV.

This clonotype came up a few times. The chain recombines TRBV4-1 with TRBJ2-1, with a possible D match to TRBD1 (7 bases). The CDR3 is made up of 15 amino acids. The V and J ends lost 4 bases and 9 bases respectively, with 19 bases between them. Germline lookup yields CDR1 MGHRA and CDR2 YSYEKL. The CDR3 region is CASSRGTAPGGEQFF. The CDR3 DNA sequence: TGCGCCAGCAGCCGGGGGACAGCCCCCGGGGGTGAGCAGTTCTTC.

This clonotype has more than one count but fewer than ten. The chain recombines TRBV20-1 with TRBJ1-2, with TRBD1 matching 9 bases. The CDR3 has 15 residues. Germline V gene lookup returns CDR1 DFQATT and CDR2 SNEGSKA (reference sequence). Trimming at V came to 0 bases and at J to 2 bases, leaving 4 bases not matched to a gene. The CDR3 sequence: CSAREGQGGNYGYTF. Written as DNA, the CDR3 is TGCAGTGCTAGAGAGGGACAGGGAGGAAACTATGGCTACACCTTC.

This clonotype was counted many times. The chain is built from TRBV7-2 and TRBJ2-1, with 12 bases that match TRBD2. The CDR3 length is 14 residues. Germline trimming cut 3 bases from V and 10 bases from J; bases unmatched to any gene: 4. The germline CDR1 and CDR2 sequences are SGHTA and FQGNSA. The CDR3 here is CASSLWLAGGEQFF. The CDR3 nucleotides read TGTGCCAGCAGCTTGTGGCTAGCGGGGGGGGAGCAGTTCTTC.

The chain couples TRBV5-5 to TRBJ2-1; possible D gene TRBD1, 8 bases. The CDR3 has 13 amino acids. Per germline, CDR1 SGHKS and CDR2 YYEKEE (reference sequence). V was clipped by 6 bases and J by 9 bases, with 16 bases between them. For the CDR3, the DNA is TGTGCCAGCAACACGGACAGGGAGGGTGAGCAGTTCTTC. Its translation is CASNTDREGEQFF.

The chain couples TRBV5-1 to TRBJ2-7; 11 nucleotides align to TRBD2. This CDR3 is 15 amino acids long. From germline, CDR1 is SGHRS and CDR2 YFSETQ. Trimming cost V 4 bases and J 6 bases; bases outside gene matches: 9. This CDR3 is CASSLGLADFTEQYV. The CDR3 DNA reads TGCGCCAGCAGCCTGGGACTAGCGGACTTTACCGAGCAGTACGTC.

This chain connects TRBV29-1 to TRBJ1-4; unclear D gene. The CDR3 consists of 13 residues. V was clipped by 7 bases and J by 4 bases, with 13 bases between them. Germline lookup yields CDR1 SQVTM and CDR2 ANQGSEA. The CDR3, as DNA: TGCAGCGCCGTTGGCCTTAATAATGAAAAACTGTTTTTT. Protein product: CSAVGLNNEKLFF.

The V gene is TRBV5-1, the J gene TRBJ2-7, with TRBD1 matching over 10 bases. The CDR3 runs to 15 residues. The V and J ends lost 0 bases and 0 bases, in that order; junction bases with no gene match: 0. Germline CDR1 SGHRS, CDR2 YFSETQ. DNA for the CDR3: TGCGCCAGCAGCTTGGGGACAGGGGGCTCCTACGAGCAGTACGTC. Protein: CASSLGTGGSYEQYV.

This clonotype has just a few counts. The V call is TRBV7-2, the J call TRBJ2-3, with D perhaps TRBD2 (5 bases). The germline V gene encodes CDR1 SGHTA and CDR2 FQGNSA. The CDR3 consists of 13 residues. Trimming removed 5 bases from V and 6 bases from J, with 12 bases in between. The chain's CDR3 is CASSQLELDTQYF. CDR3 nucleotide sequence: TGTGCCAGCAGCCAACTAGAGCTCGATACGCAGTATTTT.

This clonotype has only a few counts. Relative to the germline gene, one junction end is altered; a read error may explain this. This chain uses TRBV11-1 with TRBJ1-4; 9 bases are shared with TRBD1. CDR1 SGHAT and CDR2 FQDESV come from the germline V gene (reference sequence). This CDR3 has 15 residues. The CDR3 DNA reads as TGTGCCAGCAGCGTAGCCGGGACAGGGAATGAAAAACTGTTTTTT. This codes for CASSVAGTGNEKLFF.

This clonotype has at least ten counts. CDR3 nucleotides: TGTGCCAGCAGTCGGACTAGCGGGGGCGATACGCAGTATTTT. Translation: CASSRTSGGDTQYF. The chain combines TRBV7-2 with TRBJ2-3, with 13 nucleotides matching TRBD2. V dropped 6 bases and J dropped 6; count of bases not matched to a gene: 3. The length of the CDR3 is 14 residues. Germline values: CDR1 SGHTA, CDR2 FQGNSA.

This chain uses TRBV2 with TRBJ2-6; TRBD1 might be the D (5 bases). The CDR3 sequence is 14 residues long. V lost 8 bases, J lost 9 bases, and 17 bases lay in between. The germline CDR1 and CDR2 sequences are SNHLY and FYNNEI. The CDR3 loop reads CASSVGQGVNVLTF. The CDR3 DNA sequence: TGTGCCAGCTCGGTCGGGCAGGGTGTCAACGTCCTGACTTTC.

This clonotype has more than one count but fewer than ten. The chain recombines TRBV7-9 with TRBJ2-5; possibly TRBD2 for D (5 bases). This CDR3 has 13 residues. Germline V gene lookup returns CDR1 SEHNR and CDR2 FQNEAQ (reference sequence). With 9 bases removed from V and 2 bases from J, the gap between germline ends came to 13 bases. The CDR3 is CASRGAAQETQYF. CDR3 coding DNA: TGTGCCAGTCGGGGAGCGGCTCAAGAGACCCAGTACTTC.

A few counts support this clonotype. The rearrangement joins TRBV6-6 to TRBJ1-6, with unresolved D. The V gene lost 3 bases and the J gene lost 11 bases, with 5 bases spanning the gap. The CDR3 contains 11 residues. Looked up from germline, CDR1 is MNHNY and CDR2 is SVGAGI (reference sequence). CDR3 bases: TGTGCCAGCAGTTATCCGACACCCCTCCACTTT. Residues: CASSYPTPLHF.

This clonotype was found many times. The V and J genes are TRBV11-2 and TRBJ2-1; D not certain. Trimming pared 0 bases from V and 10 bases from J, leaving 7 bases between. Germline lookup yields CDR1 SGHAT and CDR2 FQNNGV. The CDR3 runs to 12 residues. The CDR3 loop reads CASSLDRSEQFF. In DNA form, the CDR3 reads TGTGCCAGCAGCTTAGATCGCTCAGAGCAGTTCTTC.

This chain connects TRBV23-1 to TRBJ1-5, with a weak D call TRBD1 (6 bases). TRBV23-1 is flagged as an ORF with uncertain function. V lost 8 bases to trimming and J lost 3 bases, with 23 bases between them. The CDR3 consists of 17 residues. As DNA, the CDR3 is TGCGCCAGCGGAACCGACCTACAGGGAAATCCCAATCAGCCCCAGCATTTT. This translates into CASGTDLQGNPNQPQHF.

This clonotype was counted a few times. V usage is TRBV6-1 and J usage is TRBJ2-7; 10 positions agree with TRBD1. V lost 3 bases and J lost 3; bases outside the gene matches: 2. This CDR3 is built from 14 residues. CDR1 is MNHNS, CDR2 SASEGT, per germline. This CDR3 is CASSETGGGYEQYF. The CDR3 DNA follows: TGTGCCAGCAGTGAGACAGGGGGCGGCTACGAGCAGTACTTC.

This clonotype was recorded a few times. This sequence joins TRBV9 and TRBJ1-1, with unresolved D. The germline gives CDR1 SGDLS, CDR2 YYNGEE. V lost 4 bases, J lost 1 base, and 8 bases lay in between. CDR3 length: 13 amino acids. Here the CDR3 DNA reads TGTGCCAGCAGCCGGTCGGCGAACACTGAAGCTTTCTTT. This gives the protein CASSRSANTEAFF.

The gene calls are TRBV29-1 and TRBJ2-7; D not resolved. CDR1 SQVTM and CDR2 ANQGSEA come from the germline V gene. The CDR3 loop spans 11 amino acids. Trimming removed 6 bases from V and 6 bases from J, with 12 bases in between. CDR3 sequence (DNA): TGCAGCGTGGGAAAGCCAGGCGAGCAGTACTTC. Its protein is CSVGKPGEQYF.

This clonotype was seen a handful of times. The V gene is TRBV7-9, the J gene TRBJ1-1; TRBD1 matches 7 bases. The CDR3 spans 15 residues. V gave up 4 bases and J gave up 3 bases; unmatched junction bases: 8. The germline CDR1 and CDR2 sequences are SEHNR and FQNEAQ (reference sequence). The CDR3: CASSSSGTEYTEAFF. CDR3 in DNA: TGTGCCAGCAGCTCTTCAGGGACAGAGTACACTGAAGCTTTCTTT.

This clonotype has just a few counts. The rearrangement uses TRBV24-1 and TRBJ1-2; a weak D match, TRBD1 (5 bases). Germline V gene sequence: CDR1 KGHDR, CDR2 SFDVKD. The CDR3 extends over 14 amino acids. Between the trimmed V and J ends, which lost 3 bases and 4 bases, there was a span of 11 bases. CDR3 residues: CATSDAGPRYGYTF. DNA of the CDR3: TGTGCCACCAGTGATGCGGGGCCCCGCTATGGCTACACCTTC.

This clonotype was found once. A much larger clone differs by one base, so this may be a read error. This rearrangement joins TRBV5-1 to TRBJ1-1; D gene unclear. Germline V CDR1 and CDR2: SGHRS, YFSETQ. The ends were cut back, 0 bases at V and 5 bases at J, with 8 bases in the middle. This CDR3 is built from 13 residues. DNA of the CDR3: TGCGCCAGCAGCTTGGGCAAGGGTACTGAAGCTTTCTTT. Amino acid sequence: CASSLGKGTEAFF.

The J gene is TRBJ2-2, the V gene TRBV3-1, with D hard to call. V was clipped by 4 bases and J by 6 bases, with 12 bases between them. Germline assignment: CDR1 LGHDT and CDR2 YNNKEL (reference sequence). The length of the CDR3 is 14 residues. As DNA, the CDR3 is TGTGCCAGCAGCCCGATTAGCTCGGCCGGGGAGCTGTTTTTT. Its translation is CASSPISSAGELFF.

This clonotype was picked up a small number of times. This chain connects TRBV12-3 or TRBV12-4 to TRBJ2-3; 7 bases map to TRBD2. The CDR3 consists of 13 residues. V lost 8 bases and J lost 2; bases outside the gene matches: 4. Written as DNA, the CDR3 is TGTGCCAGCCGGGACTACCTCACAGATACGCAGTATTTT. Protein sequence: CASRDYLTDTQYF.

There are a few counts of this clonotype. CDR3 sequence: CASQQGSNTEAFF. DNA for the CDR3: TGTGCCAGCCAACAGGGCTCGAACACTGAAGCTTTCTTT. The gene calls are TRBV7-9 and TRBJ1-1; TRBD1 might be the D (6 bases). CDR1 SEHNR and CDR2 FQNEAQ come from the germline V gene (reference sequence). This CDR3 spans 13 amino acids. Trimming took off 8 bases at V and 1 base at J, with 11 bases between the two ends.

CDR3: CASSPTGGGLTQLGELFF. The CDR3, as DNA: TGTGCCAGCAGCCCGACGGGTGGGGGACTAACGCAACTCGGGGAGCTGTTTTTT. The chain links TRBV7-8 to TRBJ2-2, with 7 bases aligning to TRBD2. V lost 5 bases and J lost 7; bases outside the gene matches: 19. Per the germline V gene, CDR1 is SGHVS and CDR2 is FQNEAQ. This CDR3 has 18 amino acids.

The DNA for the CDR3 is TGTGCCAGCAGTGTATCAAATAGCAATCAGCCCCAGCATTTT. This encodes CASSVSNSNQPQHF. The genes are TRBV12-3 or TRBV12-4 and TRBJ1-5; no clear D. CDR3 length: 14 residues. Trimming took off 5 bases at V and 0 bases at J, with 8 bases between the two ends.

This clonotype was seen a single time. The chain recombines TRBV13 with TRBJ1-2, with no clear D. CDR3 size: 12 residues. Germline V gene data show CDR1 as PRHDT and CDR2 as FYEKMQ (reference sequence). Trimming left V 4 bases short and J 4 bases short, with 7 bases between. For the CDR3, the DNA is TGTGCCAGCAGCTCCAATGGCTATGGCTACACCTTC. Translated: CASSSNGYGYTF. The full variable domain, in which reference TRBV13 and TRBJ1-2 provide the parts outside the CDR3, is AAGVIQSPRHLIKEKRETATLKCYPIPRHDTVYWYQQGPGQDPQFLISFYEKMQSDKGSIPDRFSAQQFSDYHSELNMSSLELGDSALYFCASSSNGYGYTFGSGTRLTVV.